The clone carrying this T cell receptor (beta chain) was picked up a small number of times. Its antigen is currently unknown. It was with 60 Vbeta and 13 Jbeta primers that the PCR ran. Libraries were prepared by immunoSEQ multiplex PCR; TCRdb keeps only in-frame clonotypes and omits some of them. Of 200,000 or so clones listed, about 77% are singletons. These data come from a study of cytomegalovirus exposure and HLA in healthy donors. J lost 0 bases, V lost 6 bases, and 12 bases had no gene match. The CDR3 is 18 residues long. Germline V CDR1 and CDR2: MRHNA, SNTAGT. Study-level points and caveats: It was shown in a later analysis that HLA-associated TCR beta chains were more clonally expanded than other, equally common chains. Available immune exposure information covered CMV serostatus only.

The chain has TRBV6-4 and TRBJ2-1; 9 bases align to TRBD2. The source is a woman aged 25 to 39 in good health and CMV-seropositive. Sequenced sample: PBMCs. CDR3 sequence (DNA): TGTGCCAGCAGCCCCTCCCGCGGGAGGGCCAGCTCCTACAATGAGCAGTTCTTC. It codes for CASSPSRGRASSYNEQFF.